This TCR beta chain is drawn from a study of blood T cells in healthy people across ages. Notes on the study in general: Measured against age, TCR beta diversity per million T cells decreased in a roughly linear manner. With donor CMV status unknown, expanded clonotype changes were possibly confounded.

Germline CDR1 LGHDT, CDR2 YNNKEL (reference sequence). There are 15 residues in the CDR3. The V and J ends lost 6 bases and 4 bases, in that order; junction bases with no gene match: 11. To note about this clonotype: Its antigen is unknown.

A second roughly 6 to 12 cycle PCR used barcoded and J-beta primers. All samples yielded 3 million or more CDR3-containing paired-end reads. Each CDR3 protein gets one entry after TCRdb re-called the 5' RACE reads with MiXCR. Here the sample spans just under 900,000 distinct CDR3 sequences, 29% being singletons. Total RNA was isolated from each sample in quantities of at least 5 micrograms. This sequence was found in an elderly woman in good health. The sequencing input was blood. The chain couples TRBV3-1 to TRBJ1-1, with 7 bases fitting TRBD1. CDR3 sequence reads: CASSLPGQISTEAFF. In DNA form, the CDR3 reads TGTGCCAGCAGTCTGCCGGGACAGATTTCCACTGAAGCTTTCTTT.